The 5 T cell receptor beta chains below were found in one sample sequenced in a study of shared clonotypes between healthy human individuals. Profiling relied on immunoSEQ multiplex PCR, and the TCRdb table lists in-frame clones only, not all of them. The table has some 1.5 million clones, roughly 95% seen once. What was sequenced was naive CD4+ T cells sorted from blood. The subset was: CD45RA+ positively selected. The receptors stem from a man aged 25 to 40 in good health.

The V and J genes are TRBV5-1 and TRBJ2-3; 11 nucleotides line up with TRBD2. CDR1 SGHRS and CDR2 YFSETQ come from the germline V gene. The CDR3 is made up of 16 amino acids. J gave up 2 bases and V 3 bases, and 5 bases lay outside the gene matches. CDR3 coding DNA: TGCGCCAGCAGCTCCGGGACTAGCGGCCTCACAGATACGCAGTATTTT. Its protein product is CASSSGTSGLTDTQYF.

V is TRBV18 and J is TRBJ2-7; possible D gene TRBD2, 5 bases. Per the germline V gene, CDR1 is KGHSH and CDR2 is LQKENI. Between the trimmed V and J ends, which lost 2 bases and 4 bases, there was a span of 15 bases. CDR3 length: 15 amino acids. The CDR3 reads CASSPETHGSYEQYF. Here the CDR3 DNA reads TGTGCCAGCTCACCAGAGACACATGGGAGTTACGAGCAGTACTTC.

The chain has TRBV7-2 and TRBJ2-4; D is possibly TRBD2 (5 bases). The CDR3 contains 12 residues. From germline, CDR1 is SGHTA and CDR2 FQGNSA. Deletions cut 4 bases from V and 9 bases from J, with 10 bases between. Here the CDR3 reads CASSYPSSIQYF. The CDR3 bases are TGTGCCAGCAGCTACCCTAGCAGCATTCAGTACTTC.

The CDR3 nucleotides are TGTGCCAGCTCACCCTCTCGGGACAGGGCGTACGAGCAGTACTTC. It codes for CASSPSRDRAYEQYF. V usage is TRBV18 and J usage is TRBJ2-7; TRBD1 matches at 9 bases. The CDR3 sequence is 15 residues long. The germline gives CDR1 KGHSH, CDR2 LQKENI. V gave up 3 bases and J gave up 4 bases; unmatched junction bases: 7.

CDR3 amino acids: CASSGRTGVGLHQPQHF. The CDR3 DNA sequence: TGTGCCAGCAGTGGGAGAACAGGAGTGGGGTTGCATCAGCCCCAGCATTTT. J is TRBJ1-5 and V is TRBV6-1, with D maybe TRBD1 (5 bases). The CDR3 covers 17 residues. From germline, CDR1 is MNHNS and CDR2 SASEGT. The germline V and J ends were trimmed by 4 bases and 5 bases, with 21 bases remaining between them.